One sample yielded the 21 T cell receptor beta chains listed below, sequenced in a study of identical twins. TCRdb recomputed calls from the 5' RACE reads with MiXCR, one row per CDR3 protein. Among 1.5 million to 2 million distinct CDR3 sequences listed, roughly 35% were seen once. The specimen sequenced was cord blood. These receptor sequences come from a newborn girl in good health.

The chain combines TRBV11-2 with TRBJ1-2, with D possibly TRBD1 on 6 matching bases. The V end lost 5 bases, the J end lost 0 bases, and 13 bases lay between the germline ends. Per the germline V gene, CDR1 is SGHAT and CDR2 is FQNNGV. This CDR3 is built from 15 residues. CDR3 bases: TGTGCCAGCAGCCCCCGACAGGCTCCTAACTATGGCTACACCTTC. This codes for CASSPRQAPNYGYTF. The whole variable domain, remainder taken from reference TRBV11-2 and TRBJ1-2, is EAGVAQSPRYKIIEKRQSVAFWCNPISGHATLYWYQQILGQGPKLLIQFQNNGVVDDSQLPKDRFSAERLKGVDSTLKIQPAKLEDSAVYLCASSPRQAPNYGYTFGSGTRLTVV.

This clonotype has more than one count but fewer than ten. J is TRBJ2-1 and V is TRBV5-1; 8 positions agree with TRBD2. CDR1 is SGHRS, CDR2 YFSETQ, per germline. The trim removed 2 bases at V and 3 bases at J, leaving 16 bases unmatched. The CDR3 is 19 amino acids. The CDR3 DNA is TGCGCCAGCAGCTTAAGTAGGATAGCGGGGCGTCCCTTCTACAATGAGCAGTTCTTC. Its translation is CASSLSRIAGRPFYNEQFF. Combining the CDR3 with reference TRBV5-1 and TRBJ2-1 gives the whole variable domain KAGVTQTPRYLIKTRGQQVTLSCSPISGHRSVSWYQQTPGQGLQFLFEYFSETQRNKGNFPGRFSGRQFSNSRSEMNVSTLELGDSALYLCASSLSRIAGRPFYNEQFFGPGTRLTVL.

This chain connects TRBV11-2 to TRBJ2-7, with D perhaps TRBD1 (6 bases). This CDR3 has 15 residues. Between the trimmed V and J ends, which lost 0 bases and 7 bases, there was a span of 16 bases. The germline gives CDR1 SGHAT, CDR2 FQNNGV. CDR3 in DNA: TGTGCCAGCAGCTTAGAACAGGGTATCTACAATGAGCAGTACTTC. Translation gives CASSLEQGIYNEQYF.

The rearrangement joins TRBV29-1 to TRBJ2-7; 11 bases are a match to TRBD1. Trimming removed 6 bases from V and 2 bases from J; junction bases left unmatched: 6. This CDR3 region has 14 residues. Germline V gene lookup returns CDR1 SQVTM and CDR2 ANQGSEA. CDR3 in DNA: TGCAGCGTCGCCGGACAGGGGGCCACCTACGAGCAGTACTTC. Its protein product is CSVAGQGATYEQYF.

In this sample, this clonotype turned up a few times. DNA for the CDR3: TGTGCCAGCAGTGAACCGGGACAGGGCGTTAATGAGCAGTTCTTC. This encodes CASSEPGQGVNEQFF. V gene TRBV2 combines with J gene TRBJ2-1; 9 nucleotides match TRBD1. CDR1 is SNHLY, CDR2 FYNNEI, per germline. The CDR3 consists of 15 residues. V lost 2 bases, J lost 7 bases, and 6 bases stayed unmatched.

CDR3 in amino acids: CASSPDPRGGNYGYTF. Written as DNA, the CDR3 is TGTGCCAGCAGCCCCGACCCCAGAGGGGGAAACTATGGCTACACCTTC. V is TRBV5-4 and J is TRBJ1-2; the D gene is possibly TRBD1 (6 bases). Germline V gene data show CDR1 as SGHNT and CDR2 as YYREEE (reference sequence). The CDR3 extends over 16 amino acids. V was trimmed by 4 bases and J by 2 bases, leaving 18 bases between them.

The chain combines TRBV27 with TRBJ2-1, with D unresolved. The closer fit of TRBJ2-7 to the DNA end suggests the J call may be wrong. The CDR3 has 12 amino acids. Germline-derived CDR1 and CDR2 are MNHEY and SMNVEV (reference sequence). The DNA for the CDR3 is TGTGCCAGCAGGGGTAGATACAATGAGCAGTACTTC. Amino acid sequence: CASRGRYNEQYF.

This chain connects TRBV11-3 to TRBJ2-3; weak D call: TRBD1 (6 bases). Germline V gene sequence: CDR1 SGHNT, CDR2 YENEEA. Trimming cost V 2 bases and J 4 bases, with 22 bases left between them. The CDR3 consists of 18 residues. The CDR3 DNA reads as TGTGCCAGCAGCTTAAGGTCCTTGTATGGGGGCGACGCAGATACGCAGTATTTT. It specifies CASSLRSLYGGDADTQYF.

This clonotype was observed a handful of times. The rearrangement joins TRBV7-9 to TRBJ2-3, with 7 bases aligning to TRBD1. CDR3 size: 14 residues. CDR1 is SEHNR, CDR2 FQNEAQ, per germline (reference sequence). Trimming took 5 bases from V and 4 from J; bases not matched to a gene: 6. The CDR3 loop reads CASSNRQGPDTQYF. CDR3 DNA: TGTGCCAGCAGCAACCGACAGGGTCCAGATACGCAGTATTTT.

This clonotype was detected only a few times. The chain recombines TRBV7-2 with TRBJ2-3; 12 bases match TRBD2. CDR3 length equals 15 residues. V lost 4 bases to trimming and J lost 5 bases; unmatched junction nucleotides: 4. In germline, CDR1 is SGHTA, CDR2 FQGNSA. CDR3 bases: TGTGCCAGCAGCTCTAGCGGGAGGGCAGTAGATACGCAGTATTTT. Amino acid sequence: CASSSSGRAVDTQYF.

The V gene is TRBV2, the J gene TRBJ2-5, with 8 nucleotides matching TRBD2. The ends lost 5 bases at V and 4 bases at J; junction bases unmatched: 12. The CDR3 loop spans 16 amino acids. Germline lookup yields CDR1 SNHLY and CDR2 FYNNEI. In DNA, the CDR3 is TGTGCCAGCAGTAAACCCCGGGGGGGCCTTCGAGAGACCCAGTACTTC. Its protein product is CASSKPRGGLRETQYF.

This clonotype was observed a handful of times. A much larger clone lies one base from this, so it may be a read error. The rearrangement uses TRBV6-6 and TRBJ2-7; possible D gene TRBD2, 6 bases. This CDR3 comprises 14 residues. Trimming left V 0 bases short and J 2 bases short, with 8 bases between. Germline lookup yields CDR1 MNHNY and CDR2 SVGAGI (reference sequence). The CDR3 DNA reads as TGTGCCAGCAGTTACTCTAGCGGCCCCTACGAGCAGTACTTC. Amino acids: CASSYSSGPYEQYF.

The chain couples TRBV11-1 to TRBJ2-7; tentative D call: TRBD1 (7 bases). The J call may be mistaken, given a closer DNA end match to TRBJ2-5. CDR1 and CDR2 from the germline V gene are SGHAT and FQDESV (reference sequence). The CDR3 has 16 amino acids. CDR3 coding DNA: TGTGCCAGCAGCTTACAGCAGGGGGGACCCCAAGAGACCCAGTACTTC. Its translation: CASSLQQGGPQETQYF.

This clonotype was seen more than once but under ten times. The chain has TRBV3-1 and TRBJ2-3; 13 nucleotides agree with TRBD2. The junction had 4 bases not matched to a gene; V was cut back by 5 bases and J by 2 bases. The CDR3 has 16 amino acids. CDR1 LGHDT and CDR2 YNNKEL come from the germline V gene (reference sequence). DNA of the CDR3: TGTGCCAGCAGCAAGACTAGCGGGGGGTCCACAGATACGCAGTATTTT. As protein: CASSKTSGGSTDTQYF.

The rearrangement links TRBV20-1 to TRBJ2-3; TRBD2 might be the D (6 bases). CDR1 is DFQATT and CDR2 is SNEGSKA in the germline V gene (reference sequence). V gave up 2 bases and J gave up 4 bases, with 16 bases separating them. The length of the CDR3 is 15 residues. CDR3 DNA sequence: TGCAGTGCTAGATCTCCCGCGGCTAGCGCAGATACGCAGTATTTT. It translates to CSARSPAASADTQYF.

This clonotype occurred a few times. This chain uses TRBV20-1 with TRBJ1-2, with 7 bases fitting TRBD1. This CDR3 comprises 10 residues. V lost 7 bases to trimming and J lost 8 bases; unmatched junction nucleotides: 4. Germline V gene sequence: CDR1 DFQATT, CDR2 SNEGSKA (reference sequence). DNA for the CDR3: TGCAGTGGAGGGGGCCACGGCTACACCTTC. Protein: CSGGGHGYTF.

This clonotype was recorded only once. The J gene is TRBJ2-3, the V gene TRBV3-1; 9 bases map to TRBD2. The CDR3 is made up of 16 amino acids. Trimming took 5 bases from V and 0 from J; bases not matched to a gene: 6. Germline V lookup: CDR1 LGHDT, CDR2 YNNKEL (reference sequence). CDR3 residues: CASSARLAASTDTQYF. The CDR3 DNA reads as TGTGCCAGCAGCGCAAGACTAGCGGCTAGCACAGATACGCAGTATTTT.

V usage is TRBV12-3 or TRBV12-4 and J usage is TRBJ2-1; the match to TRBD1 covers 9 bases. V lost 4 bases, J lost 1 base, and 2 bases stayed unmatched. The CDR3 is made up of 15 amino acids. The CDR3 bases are TGTGCCAGCAGTTGGGGGACAGGGTCCTACAATGAGCAGTTCTTC. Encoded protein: CASSWGTGSYNEQFF.

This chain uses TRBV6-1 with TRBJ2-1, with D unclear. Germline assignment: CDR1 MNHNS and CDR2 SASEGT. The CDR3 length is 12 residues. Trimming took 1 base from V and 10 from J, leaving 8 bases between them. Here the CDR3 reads CASSEERSEQFF. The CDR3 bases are TGTGCCAGCAGTGAAGAACGGTCCGAGCAGTTCTTC.

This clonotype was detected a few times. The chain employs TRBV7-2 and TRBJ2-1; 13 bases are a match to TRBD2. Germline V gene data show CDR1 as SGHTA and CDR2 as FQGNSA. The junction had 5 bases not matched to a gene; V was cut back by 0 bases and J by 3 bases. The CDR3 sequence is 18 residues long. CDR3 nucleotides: TGTGCCAGCAGCTTAGCGCAACTAGCGGGGGGGTTCTACAATGAGCAGTTCTTC. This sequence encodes CASSLAQLAGGFYNEQFF.

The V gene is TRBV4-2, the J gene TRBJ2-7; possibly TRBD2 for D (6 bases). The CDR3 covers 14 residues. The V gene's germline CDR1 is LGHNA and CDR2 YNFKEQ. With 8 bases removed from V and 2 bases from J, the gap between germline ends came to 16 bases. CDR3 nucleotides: TGTGCCAGCTCACGGACGGAGGGGACCTACGAGCAGTACTTC. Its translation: CASSRTEGTYEQYF.